This section outlines one T cell receptor (beta chain) sequence together with its context. This clonotype was detected many times. Its antigen remains unidentified. The sample holds no much larger clone one base away, and base qualities are not on file. The time point label on this specimen signifies: longitudinal time-point 1 (baseline). Libraries from unsorted PBMCs were made from 2 million PBMCs kept in RNAlater at -80 degrees C until RNA extraction. Peripheral blood was subjected to Ficoll-Hypaque density gradient centrifugation to isolate PBMCs, which were then cryopreserved in liquid nitrogen. Compared with germline, V lacks 4 bases and J lacks 7 bases; bases without a gene match: 12. Inclusive of the bounding cysteine and phenylalanine, the CDR3 is 15 residues long. Only the CDR3 portion is preserved as DNA: 45 bases, with reading frame beginning at the first base. Taken from the germline V gene, the CDR1 and CDR2 loops are SGHRS and YFSETQ.

cDNA synthesis used template-switch 5'RACE with a primer carrying a 10-nucleotide random unique molecular identifier tagging each TCR transcript. Every sequencing run yielded over 180 million TCR-beta sequences covering 15-18 subjects. The RNeasy kit was used for extraction of total RNA. Using the KAPA Real-time Library Amplification kit, TCR-beta VDJ regions were amplified with primers for the TCR constant region and the 5'RACE anchor. Sample indexes and Illumina adaptors were added in a first PCR, and a second PCR then increased library yield. After purification with Ampure beads, the TCR product of roughly 650 bp was size-selected on a 2% E-gel SizeSelection system. Before pooling, library quality was assessed on a Bioanalyzer, concentration was determined with Qubit, and library quantification was performed with the Kapa Library Quantification kit. Paired-end 2 x 150 bp sequencing of the libraries was performed on an Illumina HiSeq 2500. To increase sequence diversity, about 24-32% phiX was spiked into each library pool. The authors' pipeline ran thus. The quality-filtered reads were processed with the UMI-based MiGEC pipeline, whose error correction step removed more than 80% of the raw TCR sequences. IMGT germline references were used for aligning VDJ genes, and each clonotype was defined as a unique CDR3 amino acid sequence together with its V-J genes. Clonal expansion, Shannon diversity, and CDR3 relatedness (CalcPairwiseDistances, ClusterSamples) were evaluated with VDJtools, and phylogenetic trees were built with CLCbio workbench. Using coefficient-of-variation modelling across technical triplicates, the study counted a clone as expanded if it had at least 8 unique UMIs. TCRdb itself trimmed the public reads at Q25 with fastp, ran MiXCR and retained productive beta chains. Rows merge per CDR3 protein into single entries with the most common DNA and genes. TCRdb, not the original authors, processed these V and J calls. A total of some 60,000 distinct CDR3 sequences appear in this sample, around 11% of them only once. The ten largest clones capture 6.5% to 8.5% of the sample.

This sample stems from a study of neurological immune-mediated disorders (dated by TCRdb to the late 2010s). Study-wide context: Peripheral blood TCR-beta repertoires from HTLV-I-associated myelopathy (HAM/TSP) patients, multiple sclerosis patients and healthy controls were compared by UMI-based sequencing. Alongside PBMC samples, the set of approximately 100 TCR-beta libraries contained longitudinal samples, technical triplicates, and paired CD4+ and CD8+ T-cell subsets that had been sorted. Each longitudinal HAM/TSP and healthy donor was sampled at 3 time-points spaced at roughly 3-40 month intervals. Of the roughly 70 subjects in the cohort, about 14 were HAM/TSP patients, some 34 were multiple sclerosis patients, and some 20 were healthy controls.

General findings and caveats noted by the study authors: No identical CDR3 amino acid sequences were found to be shared among expanded clones across subjects, suggesting that TCR-beta repertoires were private in all groups. TCR clonal expansion was greatest in HAM/TSP patients and smallest in MS patients, who ranked below even healthy controls.

The chain joins TRBV5-1 to TRBJ2-7; 9 nucleotides in the junction match TRBD2. The receptor was derived from a male donor with HTLV-1-associated myelopathy (HAM/TSP). The sample consisted of PBMCs. The DNA sequence is as follows: TGCGCCAGCAGCGCCGGGGCTAGCGGGGAGGGAGAGCAGTACTTC. Its protein product is CASSAGASGEGEQYF.